Each of the 16 T cell receptor beta chains below was sequenced from the same sample in a study of HIV-infected patients and healthy controls. Alpha and beta constant-region primers primed reverse transcription of 400 to 650 ng RNA. Alpha and beta chain libraries were made separately by chain-specific third strand synthesis with multiplexing indices. A single record per CDR3 protein comes from TCRdb applying MiXCR to the 5' RACE reads. Among 14,000 or so distinct CDR3 sequences listed, 12% were seen once. Follow-up blood was drawn about 14 weeks, roughly three months, after antiretroviral therapy began. The repertoire came from unfractionated whole blood and reflected all unsorted peripheral T cells. Sequencing used blood, obtained during antiretroviral therapy. These receptors all come from an adult with HIV infection. The donor label of this sample is uncertain.

On this clonotype itself: The limits of the CDR3 on the DNA are not certain, so only TCRdb's listed CDR3 is given. V usage is TRBV7-2 and J usage is TRBJ2-3; TRBD1 was called by the table and not checked on the DNA. 15 amino acids form the CDR3, both terminal residues included. Germline lookup yields CDR1 SGHTA and CDR2 FQGNSA. The CDR3 reads CASSLVGGGADTQCF.

The chain joins TRBV20-1 to TRBJ2-7; 8 positions match TRBD2. The germline V gene encodes CDR1 DFQATT and CDR2 SNEGSKA (reference sequence). The CDR3 sequence is 12 residues long. The V and J ends lost 4 bases and 3 bases, in that order; junction bases with no gene match: 2. CDR3 coding DNA: TGCAGTGCTAAAAGCGGGAGCTACGAGCAGTACTTC. Its protein is CSAKSGSYEQYF.

This clonotype was recorded a few times. DNA for the CDR3: TGTGCCAGCAGCCCGACTAGTCGAGTCTCCGGCGAGCAGTACTTC. Its translation: CASSPTSRVSGEQYF. The gene calls are TRBV5-6 and TRBJ2-7; D possibly corresponds to TRBD2 (6 bases). The V end lost 4 bases, the J end lost 6 bases, and 20 bases lay between the germline ends. CDR1 is SGHDT, CDR2 YYEEEE, per germline. The CDR3 totals 15 residues. Full variable domain (missing parts from reference TRBV5-6 and TRBJ2-7): DAGVTQSPTHLIKTRGQQVTLRCSPKSGHDTVSWYQQALGQGPQFIFQYYEEEERQRGNFPDRFSGHQFPNYSSELNVNALLLGDSALYLCASSPTSRVSGEQYFGPGTRLTVT.

This clonotype showed up just once. V usage is TRBV6-6 and J usage is TRBJ2-2, with TRBD1 identical over 8 bases. From germline, CDR1 is MNHNY and CDR2 SVGAGI (reference sequence). J lost 4 bases, V lost 6 bases, and 7 bases had no gene match. The CDR3 length is 15 residues. The CDR3: CASRPGQGGTGELFF. The DNA for the CDR3 is TGTGCCAGCAGACCCGGACAGGGCGGCACCGGGGAGCTGTTTTTT.

This clonotype was seen many times. The rearrangement uses TRBV7-9 and TRBJ1-1; weak D call: TRBD1 (5 bases). Trimming cost V 4 bases and J 4 bases, with 22 bases left between them. Germline-derived CDR1 and CDR2 are SEHNR and FQNEAQ (reference sequence). CDR3 length: 17 residues. CDR3 amino acids: CASSSPRPVLGTTEAFF. CDR3 nucleotide sequence: TGTGCCAGCAGCTCCCCTAGACCGGTCCTGGGGACCACTGAAGCTTTCTTT.

This clonotype showed up many times. The rearrangement links TRBV20-1 to TRBJ2-1, with 7 bases that match TRBD2. V gave up 6 bases and J gave up 5 bases; unmatched junction bases: 13. The CDR3 loop spans 15 amino acids. CDR1 is DFQATT and CDR2 is SNEGSKA in the germline V gene (reference sequence). CDR3 sequence: CSAISLGGAHNEQFF. The CDR3 bases are TGCAGTGCCATTTCCCTGGGAGGGGCCCACAATGAGCAGTTCTTC.

This clonotype has only a few counts. One end of the junction is discordant with germline, which a read error may explain. This chain joins TRBV28 and TRBJ1-1; TRBD1 is a possible D gene (6 bases). Germline assignment: CDR1 MDHEN and CDR2 SYDVKM. This CDR3 has 12 residues. The CDR3 sequence is CASSLNRADAFF. The CDR3 nucleotides are TGTGCCAGCAGTTTAAACAGGGCTGACGCTTTCTTT.

Ten or more counts support this clonotype. The V gene is TRBV28, the J gene TRBJ2-5; 10 nucleotides agree with TRBD2. The CDR3 is 15 residues long. V trimming: 7 bases; J trimming: 2 bases; junction bases outside the gene matches: 7. Germline assignment: CDR1 MDHEN and CDR2 SYDVKM. The CDR3 coding sequence is TGTGCCAGCACCCCCTCGACTAGCGGGCAAGAGACCCAGTACTTC. Protein sequence: CASTPSTSGQETQYF. Full variable domain (rest looked up from reference TRBV28 and TRBJ2-5): DVKVTQSSRYLVKRTGEKVFLECVQDMDHENMFWYRQDPGLGLRLIYFSYDVKMKEKGDIPEGYSVSREKKERFSLILESASTNQTSMYLCASTPSTSGQETQYFGPGTRLLVL.

This clonotype has ten or more counts. Here the CDR3 DNA reads TGTGCCACCAGTGATCCGACTAGCGGGAGCACAGATACGCAGTATTTT. The encoded protein is CATSDPTSGSTDTQYF. This rearrangement joins TRBV24-1 to TRBJ2-3; 10 nucleotides line up with TRBD2. Germline trimming cut 3 bases from V and 0 bases from J; bases unmatched to any gene: 2. The CDR3 loop spans 16 amino acids. Germline CDR1 is KGHDR and CDR2 is SFDVKD.

This clonotype rates as medium-sized (0.01 to 0.1%). The genes are TRBV11-2 and TRBJ2-7, with D perhaps being TRBD1 or TRBD2 (5 bases each). CDR3 size: 13 residues. V was cut by 3 bases and J by 4 bases, with 10 bases left in between. CDR1 and CDR2 (germline): SGHAT, FQNNGV. CDR3 sequence: CASSLGDGYEQYF. The CDR3 nucleotides are TGTGCCAGCAGCTTGGGGGATGGGTACGAGCAGTACTTC.

This clonotype appeared many times. The V and J genes are TRBV11-2 and TRBJ2-7; D is uncertain. The germline V gene encodes CDR1 SGHAT and CDR2 FQNNGV. V lost 2 bases, J lost 2 bases, and 4 bases lay in between. The CDR3 is made up of 12 amino acids. CDR3 nucleotides: TGTGCCAGCAGCTTATTTCCCTACGAGCAGTACTTC. Its protein is CASSLFPYEQYF.

This clonotype was seen a few times. The chain recombines TRBV7-8 with TRBJ2-3; the match to TRBD1 covers 7 bases. This CDR3 has 14 amino acids. V shed 3 bases and J 2 bases; nucleotides not matched to a gene: 2. Germline V gene data show CDR1 as SGHVS and CDR2 as FQNEAQ. For the CDR3, the DNA is TGTGCCAGCAGCTTGACAGGGCCCACAGATACGCAGTATTTT. It specifies CASSLTGPTDTQYF.

The V and J genes are TRBV13 and TRBJ2-3, with D possibly matching TRBD2 (5 bases). Germline CDR1 and CDR2: PRHDT and FYEKMQ (reference sequence). This CDR3 is 14 amino acids long. The ends were cut back, 4 bases at V and 2 bases at J, with 10 bases in the middle. The CDR3 here is CASSSNGVTDTQYF. CDR3 bases: TGTGCCAGCAGCTCCAACGGGGTCACAGATACGCAGTATTTT. Supplemented by reference TRBV13 and TRBJ2-3, the full variable domain reads AAGVIQSPRHLIKEKRETATLKCYPIPRHDTVYWYQQGPGQDPQFLISFYEKMQSDKGSIPDRFSAQQFSDYHSELNMSSLELGDSALYFCASSSNGVTDTQYFGPGTRLTVL.

This clonotype was found many times. The rearrangement links TRBV6-5 to TRBJ2-7; TRBD1 aligns across 9 bases. The CDR3 is 14 amino acids. Losses at the gene ends were 5 bases for V and 3 bases for J; bases not matched to a gene: 5. From germline, CDR1 is MNHEY and CDR2 SVGAGI. The chain's CDR3 is CASSPGDRVYEQYF. CDR3 DNA sequence: TGTGCCAGCAGTCCAGGGGACAGGGTCTACGAGCAGTACTTC.

V is TRBV19 and J is TRBJ2-7, with no clear D. This CDR3 region has 14 residues. Trimming left V 5 bases short and J 2 bases short, with 13 bases between. CDR1 is LNHDA and CDR2 is SQIVND in the germline V gene (reference sequence). CDR3 loop: CASSSTRIPYEQYF. CDR3 in DNA: TGTGCCAGTAGTTCAACTCGGATTCCCTACGAGCAGTACTTC.

This clonotype has a count of ten or more. This chain uses TRBV27 with TRBJ2-3, with D unresolved. Germline V gene data show CDR1 as MNHEY and CDR2 as SMNVEV (reference sequence). Trimming left V 8 bases short and J 10 bases short, with 19 bases between. The CDR3 runs to 13 residues. CDR3 residues: CASGRQVGLAQYF. In DNA, the CDR3 is TGTGCCAGCGGCCGCCAAGTTGGCCTTGCGCAGTATTTT.